A single sample is the source of the 11 T cell receptor beta chains below, sequenced in a study of OX40 agonist ivuxolimab in advanced cancers. Measured with immunoSEQ multiplex PCR; TCRdb has only the in-frame clones, and not every one. The sample consists of some 95,000 clones, around nine tenths of them appearing once. The specimen comprised CD4+ or CD8+ T cells sorted from blood, sampled in a trial of the OX40 agonist ivuxolimab. Receptor source: an adult with an advanced solid tumor such as melanoma, head and neck, liver or kidney cancer.

The chain is built from TRBV5-4 and TRBJ1-1; no clear D gene. Trimming cost V 4 bases and J 4 bases, with 17 bases left between them. Germline-derived CDR1 and CDR2 are SGHNT and YYREEE (reference sequence). The CDR3 is 15 amino acids. In DNA form, the CDR3 reads TGTGCCAGCAGCCTTATGGCGGCATCGCTCACTGAAGCTTTCTTT. It is translated as CASSLMAASLTEAFF.

The CDR3 here is CASTRGPKQYF. The CDR3 nucleotides read TGTGCCAGCACGAGGGGTCCCAAACAGTACTTC. The V gene is TRBV19, the J gene TRBJ2-4, with D possibly being TRBD1 or TRBD2 (5 bases each). With 9 bases removed from V and 13 bases from J, the gap between germline ends came to 16 bases. The CDR3 loop spans 11 amino acids. The V gene's germline CDR1 is LNHDA and CDR2 SQIVND (reference sequence).

This chain uses TRBV4-2 with TRBJ1-1; no firm D call. CDR3 size: 13 residues. Germline CDR1 is LGHNA and CDR2 is YNFKEQ. The germline V and J ends were trimmed by 5 bases and 0 bases, with 7 bases remaining between them. The CDR3 spells CASSLALNTEAFF. CDR3 coding DNA: TGTGCCAGCAGCTTGGCCCTGAACACTGAAGCTTTCTTT.

The chain is built from TRBV6-6 and TRBJ2-1; 7 bases are shared with TRBD1. The CDR3 loop spans 13 amino acids. Germline CDR1 MNHNY, CDR2 SVGAGI (reference sequence). After removal of 5 bases from V and 7 bases from J, the junction contained 5 bases not matched to a gene. For the CDR3, the DNA is TGTGCCAGCAGTATGGGACAGCCGAATGAGCAGTTCTTC. Amino acid sequence: CASSMGQPNEQFF.

CDR3 amino acids: CAISESVNQDRGRGAFF. The CDR3 DNA reads TGTGCCATCAGTGAGTCCGTTAATCAGGACAGGGGGCGCGGAGCTTTCTTT. The chain joins TRBV10-3 to TRBJ1-1; the match to TRBD1 covers 11 bases. This CDR3 spans 17 amino acids. Germline loops: CDR1 ENHRY, CDR2 SYGVKD. With 0 bases clipped from V and 10 bases from J, the junction kept 13 bases outside the gene matches.

V usage is TRBV9 and J usage is TRBJ1-4; TRBD1 aligns across 10 bases. The CDR3 runs 16 residues. With 4 bases clipped from V and 2 bases from J, the junction kept 5 bases outside the gene matches. Germline CDR1 reads SGDLS; CDR2 reads YYNGEE. In DNA form, the CDR3 reads TGTGCCAGCAGCCCCGGGACAGGGGCTACTAATGAAAAACTGTTTTTT. This translates into CASSPGTGATNEKLFF.

The rearrangement joins TRBV5-1 to TRBJ1-4; D gene uncertain. The CDR3 runs to 15 residues. CDR1 is SGHRS and CDR2 is YFSETQ in the germline V gene. V was clipped by 0 bases and J by 1 base, with 7 bases between them. Here the CDR3 reads CASSLDPGTNEKLFF. The CDR3 DNA follows: TGCGCCAGCAGCTTGGATCCGGGAACTAATGAAAAACTGTTTTTT.

There are many counts of this clone. The chain joins TRBV5-1 to TRBJ1-2; the D gene is possibly TRBD1 (5 bases). The CDR3 consists of 16 residues. CDR1 SGHRS and CDR2 YFSETQ come from the germline V gene. With 0 bases removed from V and 7 bases from J, the gap between germline ends came to 19 bases. CDR3 bases: TGCGCCAGCAGCTTGGTCAAGGGGAAGGGGTCGTTTGGCTACACCTTC. Protein sequence: CASSLVKGKGSFGYTF.

The CDR3 coding sequence is TGCAGCGTTGTTCGGGGAGGAGAGACCCAGTACTTC. Its protein is CSVVRGGETQYF. The rearrangement uses TRBV29-1 and TRBJ2-5; D is possibly TRBD2 (6 bases). The CDR3 spans 12 residues. V lost 4 bases and J 4 bases, leaving 10 bases between the germline ends. Germline V gene sequence: CDR1 SQVTM, CDR2 ANQGSEA. The full variable domain, rest sourced from reference TRBV29-1 and TRBJ2-5, is SAVISQKPSRDICQRGTSLTIQCQVDSQVTMMFWYRQQPGQSLTLIATANQGSEATYESGFVIDKFPISRPNLTFSTLTVSNMSPEDSSIYLCSVVRGGETQYFGPGTRLLVL.

V gene TRBV5-4 combines with J gene TRBJ2-7, with a weak D call TRBD1 (6 bases). Between the trimmed V and J ends, which lost 5 bases and 2 bases, there was a span of 14 bases. The CDR3 extends over 14 amino acids. Germline V gene sequence: CDR1 SGHNT, CDR2 YYREEE (reference sequence). The CDR3 region has the DNA TGTGCCAGCAGTCAGGGGTCGAGTCCCTACGAGCAGTACTTC. It translates to CASSQGSSPYEQYF.

The V and J genes are TRBV18 and TRBJ2-1, with 14 positions matching TRBD2. The germline gives CDR1 KGHSH, CDR2 LQKENI. This CDR3 is built from 15 residues. Trimming took 8 bases from V and 6 from J; bases not matched to a gene: 6. The CDR3 protein is CASQGLAGVSNEQFF. CDR3 bases: TGTGCCAGCCAGGGACTAGCGGGGGTATCCAATGAGCAGTTCTTC.